What follows describes a single T cell receptor (beta chain). The data derive from a study of cytomegalovirus exposure and HLA in healthy donors. Trimming left V 3 bases short and J 3 bases short, with 10 bases between. The CDR3 extends over 14 amino acids. Germline-derived CDR1 and CDR2 are SGDLS and YYNGEE. The PCR had 60 Vbeta and 13 Jbeta primers. Sequencing used immunoSEQ multiplex PCR; TCRdb keeps in-frame clones, though not all of them. The table records roughly 190,000 clones, around 80% of them present only once. The sequenced sample consisted of PBMCs. J is TRBJ2-1 and V is TRBV9, with a possible D match to TRBD2 (6 bases). This TCR was recovered from a man aged 35-49 years in good health and CMV-seropositive. CDR3 amino acids: CASSGGTRYNEQFF. CDR3 bases: TGTGCCAGCAGCGGCGGGACTCGCTACAATGAGCAGTTCTTC.